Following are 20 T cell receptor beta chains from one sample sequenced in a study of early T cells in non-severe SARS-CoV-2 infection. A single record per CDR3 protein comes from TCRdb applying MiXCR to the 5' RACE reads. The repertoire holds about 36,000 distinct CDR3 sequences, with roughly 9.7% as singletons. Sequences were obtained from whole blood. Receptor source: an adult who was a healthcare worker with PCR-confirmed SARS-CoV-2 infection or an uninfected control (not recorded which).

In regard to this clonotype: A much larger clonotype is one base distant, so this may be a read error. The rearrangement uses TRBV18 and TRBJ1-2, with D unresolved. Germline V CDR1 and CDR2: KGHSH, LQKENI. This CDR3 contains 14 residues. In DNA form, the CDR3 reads TGTGCCAGCACACCTGAGAGGGCTGGCTATGGCTACACCTTC. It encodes CASTPERAGYGYTF.

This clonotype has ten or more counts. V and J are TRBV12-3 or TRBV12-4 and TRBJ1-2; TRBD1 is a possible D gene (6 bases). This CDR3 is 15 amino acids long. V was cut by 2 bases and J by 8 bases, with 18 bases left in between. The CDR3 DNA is TGTGCCAGCAGTTTAATGGCAGGGGCTTATGAGGGCTACACCTTC. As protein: CASSLMAGAYEGYTF.

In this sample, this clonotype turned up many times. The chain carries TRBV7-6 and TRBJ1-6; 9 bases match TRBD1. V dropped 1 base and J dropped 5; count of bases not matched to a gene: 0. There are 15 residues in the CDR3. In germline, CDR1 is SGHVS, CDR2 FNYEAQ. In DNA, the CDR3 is TGTGCCAGCAGCTTAGGGACAGGGGATAATTCACCCCTCCACTTT. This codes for CASSLGTGDNSPLHF.

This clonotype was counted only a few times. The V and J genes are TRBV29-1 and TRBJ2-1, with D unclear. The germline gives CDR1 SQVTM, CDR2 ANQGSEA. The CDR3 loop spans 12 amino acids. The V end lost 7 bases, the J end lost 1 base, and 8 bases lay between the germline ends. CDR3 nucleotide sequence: TGCAGCGCGAAACAATCCTACAATGAGCAGTTCTTC. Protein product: CSAKQSYNEQFF.

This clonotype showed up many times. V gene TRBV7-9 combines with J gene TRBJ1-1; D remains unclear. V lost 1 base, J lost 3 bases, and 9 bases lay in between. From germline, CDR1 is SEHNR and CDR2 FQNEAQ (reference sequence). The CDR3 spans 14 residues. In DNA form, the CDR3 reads TGTGCCAGCAGCTTAGTAGGTGGTCACACTGAAGCTTTCTTT. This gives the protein CASSLVGGHTEAFF.

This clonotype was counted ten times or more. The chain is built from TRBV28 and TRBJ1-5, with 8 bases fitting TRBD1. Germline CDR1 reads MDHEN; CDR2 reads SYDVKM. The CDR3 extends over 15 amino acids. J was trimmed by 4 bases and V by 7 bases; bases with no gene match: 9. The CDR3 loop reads CASTWGRQGNQPQHF. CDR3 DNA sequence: TGTGCCAGCACCTGGGGTCGACAGGGGAATCAGCCCCAGCATTTT.

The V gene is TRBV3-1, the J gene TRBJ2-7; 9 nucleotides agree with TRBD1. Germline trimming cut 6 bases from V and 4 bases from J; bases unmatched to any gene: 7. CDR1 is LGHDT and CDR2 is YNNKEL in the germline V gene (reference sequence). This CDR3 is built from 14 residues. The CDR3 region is CASRRGQGRYEQYF. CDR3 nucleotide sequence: TGTGCCAGCAGACGGGGACAGGGAAGATACGAGCAGTACTTC.

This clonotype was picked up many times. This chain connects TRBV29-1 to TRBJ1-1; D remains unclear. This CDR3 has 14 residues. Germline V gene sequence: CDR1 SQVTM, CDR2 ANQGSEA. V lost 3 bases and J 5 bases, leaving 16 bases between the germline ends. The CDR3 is CSVDLTGMGTEAFF. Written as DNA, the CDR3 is TGCAGCGTTGATCTTACGGGTATGGGTACTGAAGCTTTCTTT. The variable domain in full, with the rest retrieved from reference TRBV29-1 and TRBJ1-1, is SAVISQKPSRDICQRGTSLTIQCQVDSQVTMMFWYRQQPGQSLTLIATANQGSEATYESGFVIDKFPISRPNLTFSTLTVSNMSPEDSSIYLCSVDLTGMGTEAFFGQGTRLTVV.

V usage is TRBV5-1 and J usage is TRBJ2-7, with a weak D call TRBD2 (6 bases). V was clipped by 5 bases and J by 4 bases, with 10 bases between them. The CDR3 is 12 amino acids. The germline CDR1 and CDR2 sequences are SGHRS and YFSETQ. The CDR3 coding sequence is TGCGCCAGCAGGCGGGACGGGTACGAGCAGTACTTC. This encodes CASRRDGYEQYF.

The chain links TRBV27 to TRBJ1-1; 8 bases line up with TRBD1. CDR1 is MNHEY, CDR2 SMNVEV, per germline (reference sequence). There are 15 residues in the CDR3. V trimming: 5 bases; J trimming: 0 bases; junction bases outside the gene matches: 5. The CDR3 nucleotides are TGTGCCAGCAGTCCAGGGGGCCCGATGAACACTGAAGCTTTCTTT. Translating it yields CASSPGGPMNTEAFF.

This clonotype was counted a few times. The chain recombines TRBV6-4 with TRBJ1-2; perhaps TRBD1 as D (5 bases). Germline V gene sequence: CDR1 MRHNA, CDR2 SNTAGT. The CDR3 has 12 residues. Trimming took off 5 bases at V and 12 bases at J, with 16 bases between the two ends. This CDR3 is CASSYRDDFNTF. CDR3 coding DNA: TGTGCCAGCAGTTACCGGGACGATTTTAACACCTTC.

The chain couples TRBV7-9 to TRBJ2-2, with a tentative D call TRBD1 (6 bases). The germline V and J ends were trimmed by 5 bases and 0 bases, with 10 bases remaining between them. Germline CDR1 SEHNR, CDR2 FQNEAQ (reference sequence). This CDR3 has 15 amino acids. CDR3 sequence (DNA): TGTGCCAGCAGCCCGGGACATACGAACACCGGGGAGCTGTTTTTT. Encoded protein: CASSPGHTNTGELFF.

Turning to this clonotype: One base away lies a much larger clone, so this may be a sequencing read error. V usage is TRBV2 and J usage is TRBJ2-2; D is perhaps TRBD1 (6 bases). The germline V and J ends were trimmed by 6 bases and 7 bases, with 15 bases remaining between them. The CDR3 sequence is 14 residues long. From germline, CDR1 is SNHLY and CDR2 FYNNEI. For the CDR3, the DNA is TGTGCCAGCAGGAACAGGGCCCAAATCGGGGAGCTGTTTTTT. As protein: CASRNRAQIGELFF.

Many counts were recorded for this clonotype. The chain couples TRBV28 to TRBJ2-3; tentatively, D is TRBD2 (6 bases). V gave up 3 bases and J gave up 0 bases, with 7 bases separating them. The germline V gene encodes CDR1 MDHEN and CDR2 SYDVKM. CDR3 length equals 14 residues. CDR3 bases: TGTGCCAGCAGTTTTGGGACTAGCACAGATACGCAGTATTTT. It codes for CASSFGTSTDTQYF.

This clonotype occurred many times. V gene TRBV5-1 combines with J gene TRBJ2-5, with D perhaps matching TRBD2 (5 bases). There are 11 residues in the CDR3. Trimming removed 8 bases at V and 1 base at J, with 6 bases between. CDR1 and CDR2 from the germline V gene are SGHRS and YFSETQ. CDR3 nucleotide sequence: TGCGCCAGTCGGGGCCAAGAGACCCAGTACTTC. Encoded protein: CASRGQETQYF.

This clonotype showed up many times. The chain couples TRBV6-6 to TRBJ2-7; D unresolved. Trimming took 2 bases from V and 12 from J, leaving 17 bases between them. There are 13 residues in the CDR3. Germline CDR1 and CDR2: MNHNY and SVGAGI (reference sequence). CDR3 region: CASSYREPSLGYF. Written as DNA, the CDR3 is TGTGCCAGCAGTTACCGTGAACCTTCTCTCGGGTACTTC.

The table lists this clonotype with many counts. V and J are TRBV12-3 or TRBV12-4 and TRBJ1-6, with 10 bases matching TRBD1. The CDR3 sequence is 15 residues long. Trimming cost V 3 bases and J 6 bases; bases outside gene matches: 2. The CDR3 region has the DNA TGTGCCAGCAGTTTCGGGACAGGGGCTAATTCACCCCTCCACTTT. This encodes CASSFGTGANSPLHF.

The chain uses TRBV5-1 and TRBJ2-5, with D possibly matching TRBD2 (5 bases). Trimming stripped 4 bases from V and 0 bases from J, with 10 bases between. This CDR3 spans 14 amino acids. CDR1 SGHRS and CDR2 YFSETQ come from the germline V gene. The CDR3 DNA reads TGCGCCAGCAGCCACTCCGGGGACCAAGAGACCCAGTACTTC. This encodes CASSHSGDQETQYF.

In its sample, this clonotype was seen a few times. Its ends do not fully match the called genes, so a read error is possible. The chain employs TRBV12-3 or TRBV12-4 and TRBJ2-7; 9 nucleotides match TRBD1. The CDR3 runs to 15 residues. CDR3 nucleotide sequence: TGTGCCAGCAGTGCGAGGGGACAGGGCTCCAACGAGCAGTACTTC. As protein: CASSARGQGSNEQYF.

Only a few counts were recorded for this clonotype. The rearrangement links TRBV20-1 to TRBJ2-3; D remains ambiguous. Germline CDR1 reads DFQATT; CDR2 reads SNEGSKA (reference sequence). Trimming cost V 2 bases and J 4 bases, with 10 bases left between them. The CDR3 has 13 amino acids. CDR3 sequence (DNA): TGCAGTGCTAGATTGCAGATCGCAGATACGCAGTATTTT. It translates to CSARLQIADTQYF.